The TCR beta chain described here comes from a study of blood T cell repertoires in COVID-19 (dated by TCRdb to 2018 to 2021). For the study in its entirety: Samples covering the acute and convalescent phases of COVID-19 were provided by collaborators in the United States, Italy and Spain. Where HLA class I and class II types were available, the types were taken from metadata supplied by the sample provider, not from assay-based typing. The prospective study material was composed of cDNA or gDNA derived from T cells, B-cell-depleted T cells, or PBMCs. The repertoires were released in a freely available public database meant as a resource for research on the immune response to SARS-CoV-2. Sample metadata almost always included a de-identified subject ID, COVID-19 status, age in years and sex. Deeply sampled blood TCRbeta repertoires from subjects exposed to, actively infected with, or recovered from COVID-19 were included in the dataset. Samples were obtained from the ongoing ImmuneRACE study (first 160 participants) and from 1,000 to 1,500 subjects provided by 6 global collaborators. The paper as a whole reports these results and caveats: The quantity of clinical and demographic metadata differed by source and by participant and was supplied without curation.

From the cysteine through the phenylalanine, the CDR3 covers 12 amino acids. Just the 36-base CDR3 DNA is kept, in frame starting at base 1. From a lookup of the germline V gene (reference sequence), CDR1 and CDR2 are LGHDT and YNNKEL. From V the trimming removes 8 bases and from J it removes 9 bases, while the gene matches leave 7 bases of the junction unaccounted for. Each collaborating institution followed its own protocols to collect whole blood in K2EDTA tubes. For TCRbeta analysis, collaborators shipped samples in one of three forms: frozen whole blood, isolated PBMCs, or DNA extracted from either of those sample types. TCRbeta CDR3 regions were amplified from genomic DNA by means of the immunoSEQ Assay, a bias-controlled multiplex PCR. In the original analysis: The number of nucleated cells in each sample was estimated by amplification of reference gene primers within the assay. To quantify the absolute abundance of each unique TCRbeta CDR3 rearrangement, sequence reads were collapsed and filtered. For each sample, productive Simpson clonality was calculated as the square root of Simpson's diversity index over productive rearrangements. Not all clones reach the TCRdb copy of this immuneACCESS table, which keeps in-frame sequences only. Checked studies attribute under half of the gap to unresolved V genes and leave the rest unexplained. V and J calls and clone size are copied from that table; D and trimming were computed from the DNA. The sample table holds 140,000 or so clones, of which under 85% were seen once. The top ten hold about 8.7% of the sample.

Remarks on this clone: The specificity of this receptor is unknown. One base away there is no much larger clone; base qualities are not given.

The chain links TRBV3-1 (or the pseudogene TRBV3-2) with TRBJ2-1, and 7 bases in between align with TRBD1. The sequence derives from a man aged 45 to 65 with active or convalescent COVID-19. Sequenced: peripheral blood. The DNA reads TGTGCCAGCGCAAACAGGGGCGGTGAGCAGTTCTTC. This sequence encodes CASANRGGEQFF.